The entry below describes one TCR beta chain. The antigen is undetermined. The data stem from a study of vaccination effects on CD4 cells after COVID-19. The germline V gene has CDR1 MNHEY and CDR2 SMNVEV (reference sequence). The CDR3 contains 14 residues. J lost 10 bases, V lost 6 bases, and 7 bases had no gene match. Ahead of sequencing, the ViraFEST assay grew antigen-specific CD4+ T cells using viral peptide pools. At the end of about 9 days of culture, CD4+ T cells were isolated. Here immunoSEQ multiplex PCR was the method, and the copy in TCRdb shows in-frame clones only, minus some. Of under 13,000 clones detected, approximately 74% appear once; the ten largest clones hold approximately 25%. Study-wide results and caveats: Nearly all vaccine-induced clones in healthy recipients recognized only SARS-CoV-2.

The sample consisted of CD4+ T cells from PBMCs cultured with HCoV-229E spike peptides, taken before COVID-19 vaccination. The chain employs TRBV27 and TRBJ1-6, with 9 positions matching TRBD1. This TCR was recovered from a human donor who received a COVID-19 vaccine. CDR3 DNA sequence: TGTGCCAGCAGGAGGGACAGGGCGCGATCACCCCTCCACTTT. This codes for CASRRDRARSPLHF.